This T cell receptor (beta chain) was captured by sequencing in a study of blood T cell repertoires in COVID-19. Enrollment of patients from Seattle took place during active infection, with longitudinal follow-up. Regarding this clone: The same CDR3 also results from other DNA sequences found in this sample.

V gave up 5 bases and J gave up 0 bases, with 7 bases separating them. CDR1 is MNHEY and CDR2 is SVGAGI in the germline V gene. The CDR3 extends over 13 amino acids. The table came from immunoSEQ multiplex PCR; TCRdb's copy has only in-frame clones and leaves some out. The table has roughly 160,000 clones, around four fifths seen once; the top ten hold roughly 8.8%. This TCR was sampled from a woman older than 75 with COVID-19, enrolled during active disease. V gene TRBV6-5 combines with J gene TRBJ1-1, with D uncertain. The sample comprised peripheral blood. DNA for the CDR3: TGTGCCAGCAGTCCCGGTGTGAACACTGAAGCTTTCTTT. It codes for CASSPGVNTEAFF.